Shown below are 13 T cell receptor beta chains from a single sample sequenced in a study of shared clonotypes between healthy human individuals (dated by TCRdb to about 2020). Libraries were made using the immunoSEQ multiplex PCR assay. TCRdb took over this immuneACCESS table, retaining in-frame rearrangements with V and J assigned. Such tables are incomplete; in checked studies, under half of the missing clones stem from an unresolved V gene, and the remainder is unexplained. The sample has roughly 1,100,000 clones on record, 60% to 80% of them singletons. The ten largest clones add up to about 1.5% of the sample. The specimen was memory CD4+ T cells sorted from blood. The cell subset or site label for this specimen denotes: CD45RA-negative fraction. Receptors originate from a man aged 18 to 29 in good health.

The chain links TRBV30 to TRBJ2-4; TRBD1 or TRBD2 may be the D gene (5 bases each). This CDR3 has 14 amino acids. Germline loops: CDR1 GTSNPN, CDR2 SVGIG (reference sequence). The V end was cut by 3 bases, the J end by 4 bases, with 13 bases between. CDR3 amino acids: CAWSTGTVKNIQYF. DNA of the CDR3: TGTGCCTGGAGCACCGGGACGGTTAAAAACATTCAGTACTTC.

V and J are TRBV7-3 and TRBJ2-6; D ambiguous. This CDR3 contains 15 residues. Per germline, CDR1 SGHTA and CDR2 FQGTGA. The V and J ends lost 2 bases and 0 bases respectively, with 5 bases between them. The CDR3 DNA follows: TGTGCCAGCAGCTTACAGTCCTCTGGGGCCAACGTCCTGACTTTC. It specifies CASSLQSSGANVLTF.

Only one count was recorded for this clone. In DNA form, the CDR3 reads TGTGCCAGCAGGAACCGGGACTATCAAAACATTCAGTACTTC. Encoded protein: CASRNRDYQNIQYF. This sequence joins TRBV6-5 and TRBJ2-4, with 7 bases identical to TRBD2. CDR3 size: 14 residues. Looked up from germline, CDR1 is MNHEY and CDR2 is SVGAGI. Trimming at V came to 6 bases and at J to 5 bases, leaving 7 bases not matched to a gene.

Comments on this clone: Other nucleotide sequences from this sample produce the same CDR3. This chain connects TRBV5-1 to TRBJ2-2; D assignment may be TRBD1 or TRBD2 (5 bases each). Germline CDR1 is SGHRS and CDR2 is YFSETQ. The ends were cut back, 0 bases at V and 0 bases at J, with 9 bases in the middle. The CDR3 sequence is 16 residues long. The CDR3 reads CASSLAGHPNTGELFF. CDR3 DNA: TGCGCCAGCAGCTTGGCGGGGCACCCGAACACCGGGGAGCTGTTTTTT. The whole variable domain, filled in from reference TRBV5-1 and TRBJ2-2, reads KAGVTQTPRYLIKTRGQQVTLSCSPISGHRSVSWYQQTPGQGLQFLFEYFSETQRNKGNFPGRFSGRQFSNSRSEMNVSTLELGDSALYLCASSLAGHPNTGELFFGEGSRLTVL.

The rearrangement links TRBV18 to TRBJ1-4; no clear D. Deletions cut 4 bases from V and 11 bases from J, with 14 bases between. Per germline, CDR1 KGHSH and CDR2 LQKENI. The length of the CDR3 is 13 residues. The CDR3, as DNA: TGTGCCAGCTCACGGGCGGGTACGGAGAAACTGTTTTTT. It is translated as CASSRAGTEKLFF. Filled out from reference TRBV18 and TRBJ1-4, the complete variable domain reads NAGVMQNPRHLVRRRGQEARLRCSPMKGHSHVYWYRQLPEEGLKFMVYLQKENIIDESGMPKERFSAEFPKEGPSILRIQQVVRGDSAAYFCASSRAGTEKLFFGSGTQLSVL.

Details on this clone: At one end the junction does not follow the germline gene, possibly because of a read error. The chain recombines TRBV2 with TRBJ1-1; D not certain. Germline V gene sequence: CDR1 SNHLY, CDR2 FYNNEI. The CDR3 is 14 residues long. CDR3 sequence: CASREAPGNTEAFF. For the CDR3, the DNA is TGTGCCAGCAGAGAAGCTCCAGGGAACACTGAAGCTTTCTTT. Based on the CDR3 plus reference TRBV2 and TRBJ1-1, the full variable domain is EPEVTQTPSHQVTQMGQEVILRCVPISNHLYFYWYRQILGQKVEFLVSFYNNEISEKSEIFDDQFSVERPDGSNFTLKIRSTKLEDSAMYFCASREAPGNTEAFFGQGTRLTVV.

Comments on this clone: The sample carries other DNA sequences with the same CDR3. This chain joins TRBV5-1 and TRBJ1-5, with a weak D call TRBD1 (6 bases). The CDR3 has 15 amino acids. The V end lost 0 bases, the J end lost 0 bases, and 7 bases lay between the germline ends. The V gene's germline CDR1 is SGHRS and CDR2 YFSETQ. CDR3 region: CASSLEGGSNQPQHF. In nucleotides, the CDR3 is TGCGCCAGCAGCTTGGAAGGGGGTAGCAATCAGCCCCAGCATTTT.

The rearrangement uses TRBV6-6 and TRBJ1-1, with TRBD1 as a possible D gene (6 bases). The CDR3 runs 13 residues. Germline CDR1 reads MNHNY; CDR2 reads SVGAGI (reference sequence). The ends were cut back, 6 bases at V and 2 bases at J, with 10 bases in the middle. The CDR3 DNA reads as TGTGCCAGCAGAAGGGGGGACAACACTGAAGCTTTCTTT. Translated: CASRRGDNTEAFF.

The chain carries TRBV2 and TRBJ1-5; D is perhaps TRBD1 (5 bases). CDR3 length: 14 residues. Germline V gene lookup returns CDR1 SNHLY and CDR2 FYNNEI. V was clipped by 3 bases and J by 4 bases, with 10 bases between them. The CDR3 loop reads CASSERQQNQPQHF. DNA for the CDR3: TGTGCCAGCAGTGAGCGACAGCAAAATCAGCCCCAGCATTTT.

V usage is TRBV6-5 and J usage is TRBJ2-7, with D unclear. The CDR3 length is 14 residues. Germline V lookup: CDR1 MNHEY, CDR2 SVGAGI. With 7 bases removed from V and 0 bases from J, the gap between germline ends came to 13 bases. The CDR3 region is CASTSGTSSYEQYF. DNA for the CDR3: TGTGCCAGCACCAGTGGCACCTCCTCCTACGAGCAGTACTTC.

For this clone: This specimen includes other DNA sequences encoding the same CDR3. J is TRBJ2-1 and V is TRBV6-5; 9 nucleotides match TRBD1. V lost 0 bases, J lost 3 bases, and 0 bases stayed unmatched. Germline lookup yields CDR1 MNHEY and CDR2 SVGAGI. The CDR3 spans 15 residues. The CDR3 DNA reads as TGTGCCAGCAGTTACTCGACAGGGGGCTACAATGAGCAGTTCTTC. Amino acids: CASSYSTGGYNEQFF.

The V gene is TRBV29-1, the J gene TRBJ2-7; TRBD1 matches at 10 bases. V dropped 4 bases and J dropped 4; count of bases not matched to a gene: 7. Germline V CDR1 and CDR2: SQVTM, ANQGSEA. The length of the CDR3 is 14 residues. The CDR3: CSVAQTGGAYEQYF. As DNA, the CDR3 is TGCAGCGTTGCCCAGACAGGGGGCGCTTACGAGCAGTACTTC.

This chain links TRBV6-6 with TRBJ1-3; D is unclear. Germline V gene lookup returns CDR1 MNHNY and CDR2 SVGAGI (reference sequence). The length of the CDR3 is 14 residues. V was shortened by 10 bases and J by 0 bases, with 13 bases between the two germline ends. CDR3: CATLLGSSGNTIYF. As DNA, the CDR3 is TGTGCCACCCTATTGGGGAGCTCTGGAAACACCATATATTTT.